This TCR beta chain was documented in a study of cytomegalovirus exposure and HLA in healthy donors. Germline values: CDR1 GTSNPN, CDR2 SVGIG (reference sequence). The CDR3 is 12 residues long. V shed 8 bases and J shed 2 bases, with 12 bases lying between them. The PCR contained 60 Vbeta and 13 Jbeta primers. The repertoire was sequenced with immunoSEQ multiplex PCR; TCRdb's copy has only in-frame clones and lacks some. The sample lists roughly 100,000 clones, about 16% occurring once. V is TRBV30 and J is TRBJ1-1, with D perhaps TRBD1 (6 bases). The sample comprised PBMCs. This sequence was found in a female donor in good health and CMV-seronegative. As DNA, the CDR3 is TGTGCCCGAACAGGGCTTAACACTGAAGCTTTCTTT. This gives the protein CARTGLNTEAFF.